The 22 T cell receptor beta chains presented below share a single source sample, sequenced in a study of T cell changes during pregnancy in multiple sclerosis. Measured with immunoSEQ multiplex PCR; TCRdb has only the in-frame clones, and not every one. The repertoire holds about 50,000 clones, roughly 94% seen once, with around 0.31% in the top ten. The input for sequencing was CD4+ T cells from peripheral blood mononuclear cells, taken in the third trimester of pregnancy. These receptors were taken from a female donor with multiple sclerosis, enrolled in a pregnancy study.

The rearrangement links TRBV7-2 to TRBJ2-2; D is possibly TRBD1 (5 bases). Germline assignment: CDR1 SGHTA and CDR2 FQGNSA. CDR3 length: 16 residues. Between the trimmed V and J ends, which lost 1 base and 0 bases, there was a span of 9 bases. The CDR3 region is CASSLGTGPNTGELFF. The CDR3 DNA sequence: TGTGCCAGCAGCTTAGGTACAGGACCGAACACCGGGGAGCTGTTTTTT.

The chain joins TRBV14 to TRBJ1-1; TRBD1 matches 7 bases. Per germline, CDR1 SGHDN and CDR2 FVKESK. With 3 bases clipped from V and 8 bases from J, the junction kept 12 bases outside the gene matches. This CDR3 spans 15 amino acids. The CDR3 spells CASSHGVKGGMEAFF. The CDR3 DNA is TGTGCCAGCAGCCACGGGGTGAAAGGGGGCATGGAAGCTTTCTTT.

The chain links TRBV6-1 to TRBJ1-5; TRBD1 is a possible D gene (6 bases). The CDR3 is 12 residues long. Germline V lookup: CDR1 MNHNS, CDR2 SASEGT. V was clipped by 8 bases and J by 5 bases, with 10 bases between them. The CDR3 sequence is CASGQTYQPQHF. The CDR3 DNA reads TGTGCCAGCGGACAGACCTATCAGCCCCAGCATTTT.

This clone was seen just once. This rearrangement joins TRBV30 to TRBJ1-5; D remains unclear. V lost 1 base to trimming and J lost 1 base, with 5 bases between them. Per germline, CDR1 GTSNPN and CDR2 SVGIG (reference sequence). CDR3 length: 13 amino acids. The CDR3 DNA reads TGTGCCTGGAGTGCCGGGAGCAATCAGCCCCAGCATTTT. Translating gives CAWSAGSNQPQHF. The variable domain in full, with the rest retrieved from reference TRBV30 and TRBJ1-5, is SQTIHQWPATLVQPVGSPLSLECTVEGTSNPNLYWYRQAAGRGLQLLFYSVGIGQISSEVPQNLSASRPQDRQFILSSKKLLLSDSGFYLCAWSAGSNQPQHFGDGTRLSIL.

J is TRBJ2-7 and V is TRBV5-6, with D perhaps TRBD2 (6 bases). From germline, CDR1 is SGHDT and CDR2 YYEEEE. The CDR3 totals 14 residues. Trimming cost V 0 bases and J 2 bases, with 9 bases left between them. CDR3 protein: CASSLAGTPYEQYF. CDR3 sequence (DNA): TGTGCCAGCAGCTTGGCCGGGACTCCCTACGAGCAGTACTTC.

The rearrangement links TRBV29-1 to TRBJ2-3; D possibly corresponds to TRBD1 (6 bases). The CDR3 has 12 residues. Germline CDR1 SQVTM, CDR2 ANQGSEA. Between the trimmed V and J ends, which lost 7 bases and 6 bases, there was a span of 14 bases. CDR3 coding DNA: TGCAGCGCTGGACAGCACAGGGATACGCAGTATTTT. Amino acids: CSAGQHRDTQYF.

The genes are TRBV27 and TRBJ1-5; 7 nucleotides line up with TRBD1. Germline assignment: CDR1 MNHEY and CDR2 SMNVEV (reference sequence). CDR3 length: 19 amino acids. The V gene end was trimmed by 5 bases and the J gene end by 4 bases; junction bases not matched to a gene: 20. The CDR3 sequence: CASSREGRGGVFPNQPQHF. CDR3 DNA sequence: TGTGCCAGCAGTCGAGAAGGAAGAGGGGGCGTTTTTCCGAATCAGCCCCAGCATTTT.

The chain links TRBV11-3 to TRBJ2-5; no firm D call. This CDR3 region has 16 residues. The V end was cut by 5 bases, the J end by 1 base, with 17 bases between. Germline V gene data show CDR1 as SGHNT and CDR2 as YENEEA. This CDR3 reads CASSPSVLRFQETQYF. CDR3 coding DNA: TGTGCCAGCAGCCCCTCGGTCTTGCGGTTCCAAGAGACCCAGTACTTC.

This sequence joins TRBV7-3 and TRBJ2-2, with 14 bases lining up with TRBD2. CDR3 length: 18 residues. V shed 6 bases and J 5 bases; nucleotides not matched to a gene: 11. CDR1 and CDR2 from the germline V gene are SGHTA and FQGTGA. The CDR3 here is CASSWGTSGSRGTGELFF. CDR3 bases: TGTGCCAGCAGTTGGGGGACTAGCGGGAGCCGGGGGACCGGGGAGCTGTTTTTT.

The chain employs TRBV10-3 and TRBJ1-5; no definite D call. V was pared by 4 bases and J by 6 bases, with 10 bases between. The CDR3 runs to 13 residues. Germline V lookup: CDR1 ENHRY, CDR2 SYGVKD. The CDR3: CAISGGEGQPQHF. As DNA, the CDR3 is TGTGCCATCAGTGGAGGTGAGGGTCAGCCCCAGCATTTT.

The chain combines TRBV5-6 with TRBJ2-5; TRBD1 matches at 9 bases. The CDR3 contains 13 residues. Germline V gene sequence: CDR1 SGHDT, CDR2 YYEEEE. The junction had 5 bases not matched to a gene; V was cut back by 4 bases and J by 7 bases. The CDR3 region has the DNA TGTGCCAGCAGCCGGGACAGGGTCGGGACCCAGTACTTC. Protein sequence: CASSRDRVGTQYF. The full variable domain, rest sourced from reference TRBV5-6 and TRBJ2-5, is DAGVTQSPTHLIKTRGQQVTLRCSPKSGHDTVSWYQQALGQGPQFIFQYYEEEERQRGNFPDRFSGHQFPNYSSELNVNALLLGDSALYLCASSRDRVGTQYFGPGTRLLVL.

As to this clone: Other DNA variants within this sample encode the same CDR3. This chain uses TRBV15 with TRBJ1-1; 7 bases fit TRBD1. The germline V gene encodes CDR1 LNHNV and CDR2 YYDKDF (reference sequence). The CDR3 extends over 15 amino acids. Trimming removed 1 base from V and 2 bases from J; junction bases left unmatched: 4. The CDR3: CATSRAGTANTEAFF. The CDR3 DNA follows: TGTGCCACCAGCAGAGCCGGGACAGCAAACACTGAAGCTTTCTTT.

The rearrangement joins TRBV7-9 to TRBJ2-7; the match to TRBD2 covers 9 bases. The CDR3 is 17 amino acids. The J segment lost 5 bases and the V segment lost 4 bases, leaving 15 bases of the junction unmatched. Germline-derived CDR1 and CDR2 are SEHNR and FQNEAQ (reference sequence). CDR3 bases: TGTGCCAGCAGCTCATTGACAGTAGCGGGAGATACCCACGAGCAGTACTTC. Translation: CASSSLTVAGDTHEQYF.

CDR3 sequence reads: CASSQGLAGVYEQYF. DNA of the CDR3: TGTGCCAGCAGCCAAGGGCTAGCGGGAGTCTACGAGCAGTACTTC. The chain carries TRBV4-2 and TRBJ2-7; 10 nucleotides align to TRBD2. The CDR3 extends over 15 amino acids. Germline V CDR1 and CDR2: LGHNA, YNFKEQ. V lost 1 base to trimming and J lost 3 bases; unmatched junction nucleotides: 3.

The CDR3 sequence is CASSYSTGSTSFF. As DNA, the CDR3 is TGTGCCAGCAGTTACTCTACAGGGTCCACTTCCTTCTTC. V gene TRBV6-5 combines with J gene TRBJ2-1, with D possibly TRBD1 on 6 matching bases. This CDR3 has 13 residues. The V end was cut by 0 bases, the J end by 16 bases, with 16 bases between. The germline CDR1 and CDR2 sequences are MNHEY and SVGAGI.

This chain uses TRBV7-2 with TRBJ1-1; D is possibly TRBD1 (6 bases). Trimming took 1 base from V and 6 from J, leaving 15 bases between them. Germline loops: CDR1 SGHTA, CDR2 FQGNSA. The CDR3 spans 15 residues. CDR3 DNA sequence: TGTGCCAGCAGCTTAGTCCCAGGGGCAGGCGCTGAAGCTTTCTTT. Translation gives CASSLVPGAGAEAFF.

V is TRBV5-5 and J is TRBJ2-7; 7 positions agree with TRBD2. CDR1 is SGHKS and CDR2 is YYEKEE in the germline V gene (reference sequence). The length of the CDR3 is 15 residues. The V gene end was trimmed by 2 bases and the J gene end by 3 bases; junction bases not matched to a gene: 8. CDR3 loop: CASSFARQRGYEQYF. The CDR3 nucleotides are TGTGCCAGCAGCTTTGCCCGGCAGCGGGGCTACGAGCAGTACTTC.

The rearrangement links TRBV4-3 to TRBJ1-4, with D perhaps TRBD1 (5 bases). Germline CDR1 LGHNA, CDR2 YSLEER. With 0 bases removed from V and 7 bases from J, the gap between germline ends came to 15 bases. This CDR3 comprises 16 residues. The CDR3 DNA sequence: TGCGCCAGCAGCCAAGATCCAGGGATCTTGGGTGAAAAACTGTTTTTT. This sequence encodes CASSQDPGILGEKLFF.

This rearrangement joins TRBV2 to TRBJ2-7; D may be TRBD1 (5 bases). Germline V CDR1 and CDR2: SNHLY, FYNNEI. The CDR3 totals 12 residues. The germline V and J ends were trimmed by 9 bases and 2 bases, with 11 bases remaining between them. The CDR3 DNA follows: TGTGCCAGTGGGGCCTGGACCTACGAGCAGTACTTC. Residues: CASGAWTYEQYF.

This clone was counted once. V usage is TRBV5-1 and J usage is TRBJ1-1; tentatively, D is TRBD1 (6 bases). Germline assignment: CDR1 SGHRS and CDR2 YFSETQ. This CDR3 is 14 amino acids long. The V end was cut by 3 bases, the J end by 1 base, with 10 bases between. Written as DNA, the CDR3 is TGCGCCAGCAGCTCCTACAGGGCGAACACTGAAGCTTTCTTT. Amino acid sequence: CASSSYRANTEAFF.

This chain joins TRBV21-1 and TRBJ2-7; no DNA check was done on the table's D call, TRBD1. TRBV21-1 is shown as a pseudogene. The CDR3 consists of 19 residues. CDR3 sequence: CASSKERRGWAGQGYEQYF. Here the CDR3 DNA reads TGTGCCAGCAGCAAAGAAAGAAGAGGTTGGGCAGGACAGGGCTACGAGCAGTACTTC.

This chain links TRBV5-1 with TRBJ2-3; D remains unclear. Germline V lookup: CDR1 SGHRS, CDR2 YFSETQ. The germline V and J ends were trimmed by 0 bases and 2 bases, with 13 bases remaining between them. This CDR3 has 16 amino acids. In nucleotides, the CDR3 is TGCGCCAGCAGCTTGGCCCCCGCGGAGTACACAGATACGCAGTATTTT. This gives the protein CASSLAPAEYTDTQYF.